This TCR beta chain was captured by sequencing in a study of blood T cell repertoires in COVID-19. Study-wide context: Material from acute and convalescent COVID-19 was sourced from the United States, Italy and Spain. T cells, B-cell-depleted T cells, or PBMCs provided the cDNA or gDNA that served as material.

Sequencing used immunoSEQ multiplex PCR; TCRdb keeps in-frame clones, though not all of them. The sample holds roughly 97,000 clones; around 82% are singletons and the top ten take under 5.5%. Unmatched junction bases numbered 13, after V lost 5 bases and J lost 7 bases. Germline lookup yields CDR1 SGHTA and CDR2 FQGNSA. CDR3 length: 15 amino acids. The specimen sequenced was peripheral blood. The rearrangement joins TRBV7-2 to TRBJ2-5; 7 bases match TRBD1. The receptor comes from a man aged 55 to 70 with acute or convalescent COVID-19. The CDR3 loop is CASSLRTGRVGTQYF. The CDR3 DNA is TGTGCCAGCAGCCTCCGGACAGGACGGGTGGGGACCCAGTACTTC.